The clone carrying this T cell receptor (beta chain) came up many times. Antigen specificity is unknown. Using approximately 10 ml of fresh peripheral blood, PBMCs were prepared. This sample is drawn from a study of T cells in Graves' hyperthyroidism and ophthalmopathy. In germline, CDR1 is SNHLY, CDR2 FYNNEI. V lost 6 bases, J lost 7 bases, and 17 bases stayed unmatched. The CDR3 has 16 residues. Notes on the study in general: In validation, the model predicted ophthalmopathy. These predictions came a median approximately 6.5 months before onset.

What was amplified from RNA transcripts were TCR beta CDR3 regions. HTBI primers were employed in a first-round RT-PCR of the TCR CDR3. TCRdb re-derived calls from the multiplex PCR reads in MiXCR, one entry per CDR3 protein. Among about 270,000 distinct CDR3 sequences listed, 20% to 30% were seen once. The origin of this receptor is a man aged 40-49 years with Graves' hyperthyroidism that later progressed to Graves' ophthalmopathy. The sequencing sample was made of blood. The chain has TRBV2 and TRBJ1-2, with 7 bases fitting TRBD1. CDR3 loop: CASSESLGQAFTGYTF. CDR3 DNA sequence: TGTGCCAGCAGCGAGAGCCTTGGACAGGCATTTACTGGCTACACCTTC.